The 8 T cell receptor beta chains reported below all come from one sample, sequenced in a study of blood T cell repertoires in COVID-19. Sequenced by immunoSEQ multiplex PCR; TCRdb stores in-frame clones only, minus some. Of about 130,000 clones in the sample, roughly four fifths were seen once. The specimen was peripheral blood. Receptors were obtained from a man in his forties or fifties with active or convalescent COVID-19.

This clone was counted only a few times. The CDR3 DNA reads as TGTGCCTGGAGTGTTTTTGGCCTTGGTCAAGAGACCCAGTACTTC. Translating it yields CAWSVFGLGQETQYF. The chain has TRBV30 and TRBJ2-5; no clear D. This CDR3 has 15 residues. Germline lookup yields CDR1 GTSNPN and CDR2 SVGIG (reference sequence). Trimming pared 0 bases from V and 2 bases from J, leaving 13 bases between.

The chain uses TRBV7-2 and TRBJ2-7, with TRBD2 identical over 7 bases. Germline V gene sequence: CDR1 SGHTA, CDR2 FQGNSA. With 1 base clipped from V and 6 bases from J, the junction kept 9 bases outside the gene matches. This CDR3 spans 15 amino acids. CDR3 nucleotides: TGTGCCAGCAGCTTAGTAACGGGGAGGGCGAGCGAGCAGTACTTC. Residues: CASSLVTGRASEQYF.

The J gene is TRBJ1-3, the V gene TRBV2; D gene uncertain. The germline V gene encodes CDR1 SNHLY and CDR2 FYNNEI. The CDR3 runs to 14 residues. V was pared by 2 bases and J by 2 bases, with 7 bases between. The CDR3 nucleotides read TGTGCCAGCAGTGAACAAGGAGCTGGAAACACCATATATTTT. Its protein is CASSEQGAGNTIYF.

The chain recombines TRBV27 with TRBJ2-5; maybe TRBD2 (6 bases). Per germline, CDR1 MNHEY and CDR2 SMNVEV (reference sequence). V was shortened by 4 bases and J by 4 bases, with 10 bases between the two germline ends. There are 13 residues in the CDR3. CDR3 residues: CASSSVGGETQYF. CDR3 nucleotides: TGTGCCAGCAGTTCGGTGGGGGGAGAGACCCAGTACTTC.

The chain has TRBV3-1 (or the pseudogene TRBV3-2) and TRBJ2-4; possible D gene TRBD2, 6 bases. V lost 3 bases and J lost 1, with 25 bases in between. CDR1 is LGHDT, CDR2 YNNKEL, per germline (reference sequence). This CDR3 region has 20 residues. The CDR3 bases are TGTGCCAGCAGCCACAGACCAATAGGAGGGTCCAAGGGCGCCAAAAACATTCAGTACTTC. Encoded protein: CASSHRPIGGSKGAKNIQYF.

The genes are TRBV24-1 and TRBJ2-5; D call uncertain. There are 13 residues in the CDR3. Trimming removed 2 bases at V and 5 bases at J, with 8 bases between. The germline V gene encodes CDR1 KGHDR and CDR2 SFDVKD. As DNA, the CDR3 is TGTGCCACCAGTGATTACAATACGGAGACCCAGTACTTC. Its protein is CATSDYNTETQYF.

The chain is built from TRBV5-1 and TRBJ1-1; 9 bases are shared with TRBD1. With V trimmed by 4 bases and J by 4 bases, 8 bases remained unmatched. The CDR3 sequence is 15 residues long. CDR1 is SGHRS and CDR2 is YFSETQ in the germline V gene. The CDR3, as DNA: TGCGCCAGCAGCCACCAGGACAGGGGAGGCACTGAAGCTTTCTTT. Protein sequence: CASSHQDRGGTEAFF.

The genes are TRBV12-3 or TRBV12-4 and TRBJ2-7, with a weak D call TRBD1 (6 bases). This CDR3 is built from 12 residues. Deletions cut 5 bases from V and 5 bases from J, with 10 bases between. Written as DNA, the CDR3 is TGTGCCAGCAGTCCTTACAGGGACGAGCAGTACTTC. It is translated as CASSPYRDEQYF.